This is a list of T cell receptor beta chains from one sample in a study of blood T cells in healthy people across ages. Using its own MiXCR run on the 5' RACE reads, TCRdb lists one record per CDR3 protein. The sample lists some 890,000 distinct CDR3 sequences, about 29% occurring once. These data were also reused for a study on T cells of mothers and their children.

The specimen sequenced was blood. Receptors originate from a woman between 40 and 50 years old in good health. CDR3s include the opening cysteine and the closing phenylalanine or tryptophan. A D gene is named only where the DNA matches it firmly. Where a row states a size, it is once, few, many or the class of an expanded clone; other rows omit it.

abundance: few; v_gene: TRBV28; d_gene: TRBD1; j_gene: TRBJ1-2; CDR3aa: CASKQGAGVGGYTF; CDR3nt: TGTGCCAGCAAACAGGGGGCTGGGGTAGGTGGCTACACCTTC
abundance: many; v_gene: TRBV6-1; d_gene: TRBD1; j_gene: TRBJ1-2; CDR3aa: CASSPRTGGLDGYTF; CDR3nt: TGTGCCAGCAGTCCTCGTACAGGGGGCTTAGATGGCTACACCTTC
abundance: NA; v_gene: TRBV6-5; d_gene: NA; j_gene: TRBJ1-2; CDR3aa: CASSYSARGRGNYGYTF; CDR3nt: TGTGCCAGCAGTTACTCAGCGAGAGGGAGGGGTAACTATGGCTACACCTTC
abundance: few; v_gene: TRBV29-1; d_gene: TRBD2; j_gene: TRBJ2-7; CDR3aa: CSVTGEIAGGAYEQYF; CDR3nt: TGCAGCGTCACAGGGGAGATAGCGGGGGGGGCCTACGAGCAGTACTTC
abundance: few; v_gene: TRBV7-9; d_gene: TRBD1; j_gene: TRBJ2-7; CDR3aa: CASSQIRDSSYEQYF; CDR3nt: TGTGCCAGCAGCCAGATCCGGGACAGCTCCTACGAGCAGTACTTC
abundance: many; v_gene: TRBV12-3/TRBV12-4; d_gene: TRBD1; j_gene: TRBJ2-7; CDR3aa: CASSLGQRSYEQYF; CDR3nt: TGTGCCAGCAGTTTGGGACAGAGGTCCTACGAGCAGTACTTC
abundance: NA; v_gene: TRBV7-7; d_gene: NA; j_gene: TRBJ2-5; CDR3aa: CASSPGKSQETQYF; CDR3nt: TGTGCTAGCAGCCCAGGAAAGAGTCAAGAGACCCAGTACTTC
abundance: few; v_gene: TRBV30; d_gene: TRBD2; j_gene: TRBJ2-1; CDR3aa: CASAERGGLDEQFF; CDR3nt: TGTGCCTCCGCTGAGCGGGGGGGCCTCGATGAGCAGTTCTTC
abundance: NA; v_gene: TRBV20-1; d_gene: NA; j_gene: TRBJ1-2; CDR3aa: CSSSSQGVSYGYTF; CDR3nt: TGCAGTTCCTCGTCACAGGGTGTTAGCTATGGCTACACCTTC
abundance: few; v_gene: TRBV5-8; d_gene: NA; j_gene: TRBJ1-3; CDR3aa: CASSPTGNTIYF; CDR3nt: TGTGCCAGCAGCCCAACGGGAAACACCATATATTTT
abundance: NA; v_gene: TRBV4-1; d_gene: NA; j_gene: TRBJ1-5; CDR3aa: CASSQEGGSQPQHF; CDR3nt: TGCGCCAGCAGCCAAGAGGGAGGGAGTCAGCCCCAGCATTTT
abundance: few; v_gene: TRBV29-1; d_gene: TRBD1; j_gene: TRBJ2-1; CDR3aa: CSATGTANERFF; CDR3nt: TGCAGCGCTACCGGGACAGCCAATGAGCGGTTCTTC
abundance: NA; v_gene: TRBV7-3; d_gene: NA; j_gene: TRBJ2-1; CDR3aa: CASSLDSYDEQFF; CDR3nt: TGTGCCAGCAGCTTAGACAGCTACGATGAGCAGTTCTTC
abundance: NA; v_gene: TRBV28; d_gene: NA; j_gene: TRBJ2-4; CDR3aa: CASSSEGAKNIQYF; CDR3nt: TGTGCCAGCAGTTCTGAGGGGGCCAAAAACATTCAGTACTTC
abundance: few; v_gene: TRBV7-8; d_gene: TRBD1; j_gene: TRBJ2-1; CDR3aa: CASSPPGTGANEQFF; CDR3nt: TGTGCCAGCAGCCCCCCCGGGACAGGGGCCAATGAGCAGTTCTTC
abundance: few; v_gene: TRBV29-1; d_gene: NA; j_gene: TRBJ1-1; CDR3aa: CSVSPVAEAFF; CDR3nt: TGCAGCGTTTCGCCGGTTGCTGAAGCTTTCTTT
abundance: few; v_gene: TRBV10-3; d_gene: NA; j_gene: TRBJ2-3; CDR3aa: CAISDRSDTQYF; CDR3nt: TGTGCCATCAGTGATAGATCAGATACGCAGTATTTT
abundance: many; v_gene: TRBV5-1; d_gene: NA; j_gene: TRBJ2-3; CDR3aa: CASSFFDGSTDTQYF; CDR3nt: TGCGCCAGCAGCTTTTTCGACGGAAGCACAGATACGCAGTATTTT
abundance: NA; v_gene: TRBV30; d_gene: TRBD1; j_gene: TRBJ2-7; CDR3aa: CAWSVGTGVDEQYF; CDR3nt: TGTGCCTGGAGTGTAGGGACAGGGGTCGACGAGCAGTACTTC
abundance: NA; v_gene: TRBV10-3; d_gene: NA; j_gene: TRBJ1-1; CDR3aa: CAIGPNTEAFF; CDR3nt: TGTGCCATCGGGCCGAACACTGAAGCTTTCTTT
abundance: NA; v_gene: TRBV7-9; d_gene: NA; j_gene: TRBJ1-2; CDR3aa: CASSGRPQNGYTF; CDR3nt: TGTGCCAGCAGCGGCAGGCCACAAAATGGCTACACCTTC
abundance: many; v_gene: TRBV4-3; d_gene: NA; j_gene: TRBJ1-2; CDR3aa: CASSQSTISTNYGYTF; CDR3nt: TGCGCCAGCAGCCAATCGACCATTTCAACTAACTATGGCTACACCTTC
abundance: many; v_gene: TRBV7-2; d_gene: NA; j_gene: TRBJ2-5; CDR3aa: CASSLHSLQETQYF; CDR3nt: TGTGCCAGCAGCTTACACAGCCTACAAGAGACCCAGTACTTC
abundance: NA; v_gene: TRBV6-2/TRBV6-3; d_gene: NA; j_gene: TRBJ2-7; CDR3aa: CAGSYRWGDQYF; CDR3nt: TGTGCCGGCAGTTACAGATGGGGGGACCAGTACTTC
abundance: many; v_gene: TRBV7-9; d_gene: NA; j_gene: TRBJ1-5; CDR3aa: CATAMYSNQPQHF; CDR3nt: TGTGCCACGGCCATGTATAGCAATCAGCCCCAGCATTTT
abundance: NA; v_gene: TRBV20-1; d_gene: TRBD1; j_gene: TRBJ2-7; CDR3aa: CSARDRVDYEQYF; CDR3nt: TGCAGTGCGAGGGACAGGGTGGACTACGAGCAGTACTTC
abundance: few; v_gene: TRBV12-3/TRBV12-4; d_gene: TRBD1; j_gene: TRBJ2-6; CDR3aa: CASRLMSIVRDRGPHSGANVLTF; CDR3nt: TGTGCCAGCAGATTGATGAGTATCGTCCGGGACAGGGGACCCCACTCTGGGGCCAACGTCCTGACTTTC
abundance: few; v_gene: TRBV4-3; d_gene: NA; j_gene: TRBJ2-1; CDR3aa: CASSQDLLGGVCDEQFF; CDR3nt: TGCGCCAGCAGCCAAGATCTTTTGGGGGGCGTATGCGATGAGCAGTTCTTC
abundance: few; v_gene: TRBV5-1; d_gene: TRBD2; j_gene: TRBJ2-1; CDR3aa: CASSFSPGGPYNEQFF; CDR3nt: TGCGCCAGCAGCTTCAGTCCGGGGGGGCCCTACAATGAGCAGTTCTTC
abundance: NA; v_gene: TRBV28; d_gene: NA; j_gene: TRBJ2-3; CDR3aa: CASRRSGVADTQYF; CDR3nt: TGTGCCAGCAGGCGGTCGGGGGTTGCAGATACGCAGTATTTT
abundance: few; v_gene: TRBV27; d_gene: NA; j_gene: TRBJ2-5; CDR3aa: CASSLRAGGYQETQYF; CDR3nt: TGTGCCAGCTCCCTGCGGGCAGGGGGGTACCAAGAGACCCAGTACTTC
abundance: NA; v_gene: TRBV10-3; d_gene: TRBD2; j_gene: TRBJ2-1; CDR3aa: CAINGGGYNEQFF; CDR3nt: TGTGCCATCAATGGCGGGGGCTACAATGAGCAGTTCTTC
abundance: NA; v_gene: TRBV9; d_gene: TRBD2; j_gene: TRBJ2-1; CDR3aa: CASIRGSGGDEQFF; CDR3nt: TGTGCCAGCATAAGGGGTAGCGGGGGGGATGAGCAGTTCTTC
abundance: few; v_gene: TRBV7-8; d_gene: TRBD1; j_gene: TRBJ1-1; CDR3aa: CASSSDRGQSAFF; CDR3nt: TGTGCCAGCAGCTCCGACAGGGGGCAGTCAGCTTTCTTT
abundance: many; v_gene: TRBV20-1; d_gene: TRBD1; j_gene: TRBJ2-7; CDR3aa: CSARAPGQGFYEQYF; CDR3nt: TGCAGTGCTAGAGCCCCGGGACAGGGGTTCTACGAGCAGTACTTC
abundance: few; v_gene: TRBV20-1; d_gene: NA; j_gene: TRBJ2-3; CDR3aa: CSAKRPPDTQYF; CDR3nt: TGCAGTGCTAAACGACCACCAGATACGCAGTATTTT
abundance: NA; v_gene: TRBV6-6; d_gene: NA; j_gene: TRBJ1-5; CDR3aa: CASRDGDVPQHF; CDR3nt: TGTGCCAGCAGGGACGGGGATGTACCCCAGCATTTT
abundance: many; v_gene: TRBV27; d_gene: TRBD1; j_gene: TRBJ1-2; CDR3aa: CASSSGTGLGYTF; CDR3nt: TGTGCCAGCAGCTCCGGGACAGGGCTTGGCTACACCTTC
abundance: NA; v_gene: TRBV12-3/TRBV12-4; d_gene: TRBD1; j_gene: TRBJ2-7; CDR3aa: CASSLIETGWDEQYF; CDR3nt: TGTGCCAGCAGTTTAATTGAGACAGGGTGGGACGAGCAGTACTTC
abundance: NA; v_gene: TRBV3-1; d_gene: NA; j_gene: TRBJ2-1; CDR3aa: CASRRGASNEQFF; CDR3nt: TGTGCCAGCCGGAGGGGGGCGAGCAATGAGCAGTTCTTC
abundance: few; v_gene: TRBV24-1; d_gene: NA; j_gene: TRBJ1-2; CDR3aa: CATSEGAGGYTF; CDR3nt: TGTGCCACCAGTGAAGGGGCAGGTGGCTACACCTTC
abundance: NA; v_gene: TRBV15; d_gene: NA; j_gene: TRBJ2-6; CDR3aa: CATSTFLDGANVLTF; CDR3nt: TGTGCCACCAGCACCTTCCTGGACGGGGCCAACGTCCTGACTTTC
abundance: few; v_gene: TRBV4-3; d_gene: TRBD2; j_gene: TRBJ2-1; CDR3aa: CASSQVSAGGYNEQFF; CDR3nt: TGCGCCAGCAGCCAAGTCTCAGCGGGGGGATACAATGAGCAGTTCTTC
abundance: few; v_gene: TRBV28; d_gene: NA; j_gene: TRBJ1-6; CDR3aa: CASTLQGGLVSSYNSPLHF; CDR3nt: TGTGCCAGCACGCTACAGGGAGGTTTAGTCAGCTCCTATAATTCACCCCTCCACTTT
abundance: few; v_gene: TRBV27; d_gene: NA; j_gene: TRBJ2-7; CDR3aa: CASSSSWGAYEQYF; CDR3nt: TGTGCCAGCAGTTCCTCCTGGGGGGCCTACGAGCAGTACTTC
abundance: few; v_gene: TRBV12-3/TRBV12-4; d_gene: TRBD1; j_gene: TRBJ1-1; CDR3aa: CASSLRTGGADTEAFF; CDR3nt: TGTGCCAGCAGTTTAAGAACAGGGGGCGCGGACACTGAAGCTTTCTTT
abundance: many; v_gene: TRBV7-7; d_gene: TRBD1; j_gene: TRBJ2-3; CDR3aa: CASSKRTGSTDTQYF; CDR3nt: TGTGCTAGCAGCAAGAGGACAGGGAGCACAGATACGCAGTATTTT
abundance: many; v_gene: TRBV7-2; d_gene: TRBD1; j_gene: TRBJ2-5; CDR3aa: CASSLDTGGGQTQYF; CDR3nt: TGTGCCAGCAGCTTAGATACAGGGGGCGGGCAGACCCAGTACTTC
abundance: few; v_gene: TRBV29-1; d_gene: NA; j_gene: TRBJ2-7; CDR3aa: CSAGTQDSQYYEQHF; CDR3nt: TGCAGCGCTGGTACCCAGGACAGCCAATACTACGAGCAGCACTTC
abundance: NA; v_gene: TRBV14; d_gene: TRBD1; j_gene: TRBJ1-2; CDR3aa: CAGSQDRIGYTF; CDR3nt: TGTGCCGGCAGCCAGGACAGGATCGGCTACACCTTC
abundance: many; v_gene: TRBV12-3/TRBV12-4; d_gene: TRBD2; j_gene: TRBJ2-5; CDR3aa: CASSLSRGGSETQYF; CDR3nt: TGTGCCAGCAGTTTATCGCGGGGGGGTTCGGAGACCCAGTACTTC
abundance: few; v_gene: TRBV28; d_gene: NA; j_gene: TRBJ2-1; CDR3aa: CASSPPGLTRYNEQFF; CDR3nt: TGTGCCAGCAGTCCACCGGGACTCACACGCTACAATGAGCAGTTCTTC
abundance: few; v_gene: TRBV7-9; d_gene: NA; j_gene: TRBJ2-1; CDR3aa: CASSLAHGASWPQEQFF; CDR3nt: TGTGCCAGCAGCTTAGCCCACGGGGCAAGTTGGCCGCAGGAGCAGTTCTTC